A selection of T cell receptor beta chains follows, all from one sample in a study of blood T cells in healthy people across ages. Each CDR3 protein is one row after TCRdb ran MiXCR on the 5' RACE reads. The sample contains hundreds of thousands of distinct CDR3 sequences, approximately 44% of which appear only once. Sequencing used blood. Source of these receptors: a man in his sixties in good health. Both conserved end residues are part of each CDR3. The order of the fields is V gene, D gene, J gene, clone size, CDR3 DNA, CDR3 protein. A D gene is named only where the DNA matches it firmly. Not every row has a clone size; where given, it reads once, few, many or a size class.

TRBV15	-	TRBJ2-3	few	TGTGCCACCAGCAGGGCCGGGGCCGGCTATAGCACAGATACGCAGTATTTT	CATSRAGAGYSTDTQYF
TRBV2	TRBD1	TRBJ1-1	-	TGTGCCAGCAGGAAGGGACAGGAGACGTACACTGAAGCTTTCTTT	CASRKGQETYTEAFF
TRBV19	-	TRBJ1-1	-	TGTGCCAGTAGTCGAGCCCCCCGGGGATTCACTGAAGCTTTCTTT	CASSRAPRGFTEAFF
TRBV9	-	TRBJ2-5	few	TGTGCCAGCAGCGTAGGGCAAGAAGAGACCCAGTACTTC	CASSVGQEETQYF
TRBV19	-	TRBJ1-6	-	TGTACCAGTAGATTAGGGTCGAGTGGGTCACCCCTCCACTTT	CTSRLGSSGSPLHF
TRBV3-1	TRBD1	TRBJ2-7	-	TGTGCCAGCAGCCAGGGGACAGGGGGCAACGAGCAGTACTTC	CASSQGTGGNEQYF
TRBV18	TRBD1	TRBJ2-7	few	TGTGCCAGCTCACTTCGACCCGAGACAGGGGGCTATTCCTACGAGCAGTACTTC	CASSLRPETGGYSYEQYF
TRBV5-1	-	TRBJ2-3	-	TGCGCCAGCAGCAAAAGGGCGGGACAGCCAACTAGCACAGATACGCAGTATTTT	CASSKRAGQPTSTDTQYF
TRBV7-9	-	TRBJ2-5	few	TGTGCCAGCAGCTCCCCCTCTATTCTAGAGACCCAGTACTTC	CASSSPSILETQYF
TRBV7-6	-	TRBJ2-7	many	TGTGCCAGCAGCCGGATAGACGGAGTCTACGAGCAGTACTTC	CASSRIDGVYEQYF
TRBV5-1	TRBD2	TRBJ2-1	few	TGCGCCAGCAGCTCGACTAGCGGGGTAAACAATGAGCAGTTCTTC	CASSSTSGVNNEQFF
TRBV20-1	TRBD1	TRBJ1-2	-	TGCAGGGCTAGAGGGGGCGGCTACACCTTC	CRARGGGYTF
TRBV20-1	TRBD1	TRBJ2-3	-	TGCAGTGCTAGTCAGAGGACAGGGGGCACAGATACGCAGTATTTT	CSASQRTGGTDTQYF
TRBV5-1	-	TRBJ2-6	-	TGCGCCAGCACCCCGTCCTCTGGGGCCAACGTCCTGACTTTC	CASTPSSGANVLTF
TRBV29-1	-	TRBJ2-4	few	TGCAGCGTTTTCCTCAGGGCGAAGGCCAAAAACATTCAGTACTTC	CSVFLRAKAKNIQYF
TRBV6-6	-	TRBJ1-1	-	TGTGCCAGCCATTGGGGGGACACTGAAGCTTTCTTT	CASHWGDTEAFF
TRBV7-9	-	TRBJ2-1	-	TGTGCCAGCAGCTTACGACTCTGGAACAATGAGCAGTTCTTC	CASSLRLWNNEQFF
TRBV9	-	TRBJ2-7	-	TGTGCCAGCGGCGCCGGGACAAAGAGCGGCGAGCAGTACTTC	CASGAGTKSGEQYF
TRBV7-2	TRBD2	TRBJ2-3	-	TGTGCCAGCAGCTTTCTAGCGGGGGGGCTAACCAGCACAGATACGCAGTATTTT	CASSFLAGGLTSTDTQYF
TRBV4-1	TRBD2	TRBJ2-5	few	TGCGCCAGCAGCCAAGGCTTGACTAGCGGGGAAAAAGAGACCCAGTACTTC	CASSQGLTSGEKETQYF
TRBV3-1	-	TRBJ1-2	-	TGTGCCAGCAGGACGGGTTCTAACTATGGCTACACCTTC	CASRTGSNYGYTF
TRBV5-4	TRBD1	TRBJ2-7	-	TGTGCCAGCAGCTTGACTTCGGACAGGGGGGAGACCGAGTACTTC	CASSLTSDRGETEYF
TRBV10-3	-	TRBJ1-2	-	TGTGCCATCAGTGGCGGGGAGGGCCATAACTATGGCTACACCTTC	CAISGGEGHNYGYTF
TRBV7-2	TRBD1	TRBJ1-2	few	TGTGCCAGCAGCGATCCGGGACAGGGGTTCGGCTACACCTTC	CASSDPGQGFGYTF
TRBV2	-	TRBJ2-3	-	TGTGCCAGCAGTTTGCTTGCCTTCAACACAGATACGCAGTATTTT	CASSLLAFNTDTQYF
TRBV27	TRBD2	TRBJ2-1	-	TGTGCCAGCAGTTTGTCCAGGGGCCTAGCGGGGAGAGAGCAGTTCTTC	CASSLSRGLAGREQFF
TRBV5-5	TRBD2	TRBJ2-7	-	TGTGCCAGCAGCTTGGAAGGGACTAGCGGGGTGCCCTACGAGCAGTACTTC	CASSLEGTSGVPYEQYF
TRBV10-1	-	TRBJ2-1	few	TGCGCCAGCAGTGTCGGACGGGGGGCTTCCTACAATGAGCAGTTCTTC	CASSVGRGASYNEQFF
TRBV25-1	-	TRBJ1-2	-	TGTGCCAGCAGTGACCGCAGCATATTCAAGTCCGGCTACACCTTC	CASSDRSIFKSGYTF
TRBV28	-	TRBJ1-4	-	TGTGCCAGCAGACGACGAAGCTTCGGTAATGAAAAACTGTTTTTT	CASRRRSFGNEKLFF
TRBV20-1	TRBD1	TRBJ2-5	-	TGCAGTGCTCTCTCAGGGGGCGCCGGAGAGACCCAGTACTTC	CSALSGGAGETQYF
TRBV15	-	TRBJ1-5	few	TGTGCCACCAGCAGAGCCTGGGTAGGGTATAGCAATCAGCCCCAGCATTTT	CATSRAWVGYSNQPQHF
TRBV6-9	TRBD2	TRBJ2-7	-	TGTGCCAGCAGTTCCGGGACTAGCGGGGGGATTTACTCCTACAATGAGCAGTACTTC	CASSSGTSGGIYSYNEQYF
TRBV4-3	-	TRBJ2-2	-	TGCGCCAGCAGCCAAGAATACACCGGGGAGCTGTTTTTT	CASSQEYTGELFF
TRBV20-1	-	TRBJ1-2	-	TGCAGTGCTGAAGATGAGGCGAATAGCTACACCTTC	CSAEDEANSYTF
TRBV6-2/TRBV6-3	-	TRBJ2-7	many	TGTGCCAGCAGTTACGGTCCCTACGAGCAGTACTTC	CASSYGPYEQYF
TRBV4-3	-	TRBJ2-4	few	TGCGCCAGCAGCCAAGAACGCAGGGGTTCAGCCAAAAACATTCAGTACTTC	CASSQERRGSAKNIQYF